This T cell receptor (beta chain) was recovered during a study of cytomegalovirus exposure and HLA in healthy donors. The PCR contained 60 Vbeta and 13 Jbeta primers. Libraries were prepared by immunoSEQ multiplex PCR; TCRdb keeps only in-frame clonotypes and omits some of them. Among under 150,000 clones listed, approximately 77% were seen once. Looked up from germline, CDR1 is KGHSH and CDR2 is LQKENI. The CDR3 is 17 residues long. V lost 1 base to trimming and J lost 1 base, with 13 bases between them. The sample comprised PBMCs. The clonotype originates from a middle-aged woman in good health and CMV-seronegative. The chain joins TRBV18 to TRBJ2-2, with D hard to call. DNA for the CDR3: TGTGCCAGCTCACCACTAAGCAACAGCCGGAACACCGGGGAGCTGTTTTTT. It codes for CASSPLSNSRNTGELFF.